The 9 T cell receptor beta chains presented below share a single source sample, sequenced in a study of PD-1 blockade in classical Hodgkin lymphoma. Described time point: cycle 4 day 1 (C4D1), after 5 to 7 weeks of nivolumab. Relapse was seen in all patients after autologous stem cell transplantation, and brentuximab vedotin exposure was variable. Produced via immunoSEQ multiplex PCR; TCRdb's table is partial and in-frame only. Of tens of thousands of clones listed, about 85% are singletons. The sample here was peripheral blood mononuclear cells (PBMCs), taken before the fourth cycle of nivolumab. These receptor sequences come from a human donor with classical Hodgkin lymphoma.

This rearrangement joins TRBV6-5 to TRBJ2-4; D is perhaps TRBD1 (6 bases). CDR3 length: 15 residues. Germline V gives CDR1 MNHEY, CDR2 SVGAGI. V lost 0 bases, J lost 8 bases, and 14 bases lay in between. The CDR3 DNA follows: TGTGCCAGCAGTTACTCGACAGGCAATAGGGACATTCAGTACTTC. It yields the protein CASSYSTGNRDIQYF.

Comment on this clone: The same CDR3 arises from other DNA sequences in this sample as well. This CDR3 is CSARGGETQYF. In nucleotides, the CDR3 is TGCAGTGCCAGGGGGGGAGAGACCCAGTACTTC. The V gene is TRBV20-1, the J gene TRBJ2-5; D tentatively fits TRBD1 or TRBD2 (7 bases each). CDR3 size: 11 residues. Germline V CDR1 and CDR2: DFQATT, SNEGSKA (reference sequence). V was clipped by 6 bases and J by 4 bases, with 9 bases between them.

The chain is built from TRBV5-3 and TRBJ2-7, with D possibly matching TRBD1 (5 bases). TRBV5-3 belongs to the ORF category, with a function that is uncertain. The CDR3 has 15 residues. The V end was cut by 0 bases, the J end by 1 base, with 11 bases between. This CDR3 is CARSLGQIASYEQYF. DNA of the CDR3: TGTGCCAGAAGCTTGGGACAGATAGCTTCCTACGAGCAGTACTTC.

The chain carries TRBV7-9 and TRBJ2-3; perhaps TRBD2 as D (6 bases). CDR3 length: 15 residues. Germline V CDR1 and CDR2: SEHNR, FQNEAQ (reference sequence). Trimming removed 7 bases from V and 0 bases from J, with 14 bases in between. The CDR3 nucleotides read TGTGCCAGCACCTCCCTTCGGGGGAGCACAGATACGCAGTATTTT. It encodes CASTSLRGSTDTQYF.

The rearrangement links TRBV6-5 to TRBJ1-1; D uncertain. This CDR3 is built from 15 residues. Germline loops: CDR1 MNHEY, CDR2 SVGAGI. The V and J ends lost 6 bases and 4 bases respectively, with 18 bases between them. CDR3 nucleotides: TGTGCCAGCAGCCCCATCGGGGAGGGTGGCACTGAAGCTTTCTTT. Residues: CASSPIGEGGTEAFF.

The chain carries TRBV5-1 and TRBJ2-5; weak D call: TRBD2 (7 bases). Germline CDR1 and CDR2: SGHRS and YFSETQ. CDR3 size: 16 residues. V shed 0 bases and J shed 1 base, with 13 bases lying between them. CDR3 loop: CASSLAGRGAQETQYF. The CDR3 DNA reads as TGCGCCAGCAGCTTGGCCGGTCGGGGGGCCCAAGAGACCCAGTACTTC.

This chain uses TRBV7-9 with TRBJ2-1, with D hard to call. Trimming removed 0 bases at V and 15 bases at J, with 15 bases between. CDR1 SEHNR and CDR2 FQNEAQ come from the germline V gene (reference sequence). The CDR3 covers 13 residues. The CDR3 DNA reads TGTGCCAGCAGCTTAGCGCAAGGCTACGGTACGTTCTTC. Amino acid sequence: CASSLAQGYGTFF.

J is TRBJ1-1 and V is TRBV5-1, with a possible D match to TRBD1 (5 bases). The CDR3 length is 15 residues. Germline V CDR1 and CDR2: SGHRS, YFSETQ. V was pared by 8 bases and J by 0 bases, with 17 bases between. The CDR3 bases are TGCGCCAGTAAGGCACGAAGGGACGTGAACACTGAAGCTTTCTTT. This gives the protein CASKARRDVNTEAFF.

This clone was picked up a small number of times. CDR3 sequence: CASSRGNCEKLFF. Here the CDR3 DNA reads TGTGCCAGCAGCAGGGGGAATTGTGAAAAACTGTTTTTT. V gene TRBV21-1 combines with J gene TRBJ1-4. TRBV21-1 is reported as a pseudogene. The CDR3 extends over 13 amino acids.